Listed here is a single T cell receptor beta chain. This entry belongs to a study of technical replicates of blood from a handful of donors. Here immunoSEQ multiplex PCR was the method, and the copy in TCRdb shows in-frame clones only, minus some. The table lists some 80,000 clones, approximately 97% of them singletons, with approximately 0.32% in the top ten. Germline CDR1 is SGHRS and CDR2 is YFSETQ. The CDR3 loop spans 10 amino acids. V was shortened by 2 bases and J by 8 bases, with 4 bases between the two germline ends. The receptor's source is a human donor in good health. The rearrangement links TRBV5-1 to TRBJ1-2; no clear D. The sample taken for sequencing was T cells isolated from PBMCs. The DNA of the CDR3 is TGCGCCAGCAGCTTCCTCGGCTACACCTTC. Translated, it gives CASSFLGYTF.